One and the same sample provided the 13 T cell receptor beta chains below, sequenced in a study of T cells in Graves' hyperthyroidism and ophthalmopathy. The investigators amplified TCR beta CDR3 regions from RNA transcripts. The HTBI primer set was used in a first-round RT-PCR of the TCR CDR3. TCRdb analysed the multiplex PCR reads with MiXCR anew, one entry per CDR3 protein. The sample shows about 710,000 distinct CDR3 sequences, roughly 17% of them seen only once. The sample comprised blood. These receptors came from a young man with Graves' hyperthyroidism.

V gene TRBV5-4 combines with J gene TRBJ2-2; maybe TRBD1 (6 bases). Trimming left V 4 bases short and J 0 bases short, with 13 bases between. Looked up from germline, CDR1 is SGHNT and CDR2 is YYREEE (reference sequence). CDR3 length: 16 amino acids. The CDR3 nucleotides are TGTGCCAGCAGCCGCACAGGGAGAGCGAACACCGGGGAGCTGTTTTTT. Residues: CASSRTGRANTGELFF.

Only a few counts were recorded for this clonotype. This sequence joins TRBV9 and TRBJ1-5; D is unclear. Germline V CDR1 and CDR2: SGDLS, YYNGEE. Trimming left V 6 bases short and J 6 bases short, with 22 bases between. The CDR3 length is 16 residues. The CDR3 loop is CASTRQGEGSPQPQHF. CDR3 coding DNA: TGTGCCAGCACCAGACAAGGCGAGGGTAGTCCTCAGCCCCAGCATTTT.

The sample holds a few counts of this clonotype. CDR3 nucleotides: TGTGCCAGCAGCCAACCGGGGCGGGGGTCTGGGGCCAACGTCCTGACTTTC. Translating gives CASSQPGRGSGANVLTF. The rearrangement joins TRBV3-1 to TRBJ2-6, with TRBD2 matching over 7 bases. There are 17 residues in the CDR3. CDR1 and CDR2 from the germline V gene are LGHDT and YNNKEL (reference sequence). V gave up 2 bases and J gave up 1 base; unmatched junction bases: 5.

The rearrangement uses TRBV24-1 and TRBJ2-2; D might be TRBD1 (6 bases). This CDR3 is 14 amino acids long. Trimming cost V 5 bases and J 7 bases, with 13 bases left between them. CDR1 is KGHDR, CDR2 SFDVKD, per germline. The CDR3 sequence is CATSVAGEGGELFF. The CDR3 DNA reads TGTGCCACCAGTGTGGCAGGGGAAGGCGGGGAGCTGTTTTTT.

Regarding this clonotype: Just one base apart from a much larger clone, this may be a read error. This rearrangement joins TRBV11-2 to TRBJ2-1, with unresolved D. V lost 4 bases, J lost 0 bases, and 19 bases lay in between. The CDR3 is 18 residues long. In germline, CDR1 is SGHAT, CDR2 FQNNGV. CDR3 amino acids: CASSSKPSGVVSYNEQFF. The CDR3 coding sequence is TGTGCCAGCAGCTCAAAACCTTCTGGGGTAGTCTCCTACAATGAGCAGTTCTTC. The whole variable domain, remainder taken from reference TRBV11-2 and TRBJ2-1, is EAGVAQSPRYKIIEKRQSVAFWCNPISGHATLYWYQQILGQGPKLLIQFQNNGVVDDSQLPKDRFSAERLKGVDSTLKIQPAKLEDSAVYLCASSSKPSGVVSYNEQFFGPGTRLTVL.

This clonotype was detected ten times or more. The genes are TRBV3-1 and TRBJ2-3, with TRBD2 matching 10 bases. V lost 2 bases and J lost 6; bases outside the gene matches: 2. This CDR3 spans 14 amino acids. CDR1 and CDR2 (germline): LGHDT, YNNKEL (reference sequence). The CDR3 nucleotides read TGTGCCAGCAGCCAAAATAGCGGGAGGGATACGCAGTATTTT. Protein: CASSQNSGRDTQYF.

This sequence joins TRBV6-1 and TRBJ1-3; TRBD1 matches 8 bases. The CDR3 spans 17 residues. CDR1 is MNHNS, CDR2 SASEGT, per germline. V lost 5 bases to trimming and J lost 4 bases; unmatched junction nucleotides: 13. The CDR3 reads CASSPPPATGVGNTIYF. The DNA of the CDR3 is TGTGCCAGCAGTCCACCACCTGCGACAGGGGTCGGAAACACCATATATTTT.

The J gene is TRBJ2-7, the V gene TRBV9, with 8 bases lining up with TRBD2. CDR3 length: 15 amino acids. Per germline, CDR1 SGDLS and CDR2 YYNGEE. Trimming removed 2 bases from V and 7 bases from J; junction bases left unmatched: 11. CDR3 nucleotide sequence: TGTGCCAGCAGCGTGACCGGGACTAGTACCGCAGAGCAGTACTTC. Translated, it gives CASSVTGTSTAEQYF.

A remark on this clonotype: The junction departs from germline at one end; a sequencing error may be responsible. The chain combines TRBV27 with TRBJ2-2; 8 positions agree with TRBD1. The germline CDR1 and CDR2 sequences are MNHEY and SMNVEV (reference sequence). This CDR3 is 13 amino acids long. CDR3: CASSSSNRGVLFF. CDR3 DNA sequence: TGTGCCAGCAGTTCCAGCAACAGGGGGGTGCTGTTTTTT.

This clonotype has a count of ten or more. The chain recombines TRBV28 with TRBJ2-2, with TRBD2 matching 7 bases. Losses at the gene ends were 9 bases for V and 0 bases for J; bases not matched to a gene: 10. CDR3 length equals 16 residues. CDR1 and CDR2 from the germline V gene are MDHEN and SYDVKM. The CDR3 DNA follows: TGTGCCAGTCTGTCTCCGGGACTAACGAACACCGGGGAGCTGTTTTTT. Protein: CASLSPGLTNTGELFF. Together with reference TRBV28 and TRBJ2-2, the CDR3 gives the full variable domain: DVKVTQSSRYLVKRTGEKVFLECVQDMDHENMFWYRQDPGLGLRLIYFSYDVKMKEKGDIPEGYSVSREKKERFSLILESASTNQTSMYLCASLSPGLTNTGELFFGEGSRLTVL.

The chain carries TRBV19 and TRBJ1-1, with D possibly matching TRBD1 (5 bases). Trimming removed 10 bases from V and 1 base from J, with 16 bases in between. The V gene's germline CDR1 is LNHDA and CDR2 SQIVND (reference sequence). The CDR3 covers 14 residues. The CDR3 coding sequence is TGTGCCACCAGGGCTGGAAGGGGGAACACTGAAGCTTTCTTT. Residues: CATRAGRGNTEAFF. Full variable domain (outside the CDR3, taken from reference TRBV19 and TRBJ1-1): DGGITQSPKYLFRKEGQNVTLSCEQNLNHDAMYWYRQDPGQGLRLIYYSQIVNDFQKGDIAEGYSVSREKKESFPLTVTSAQKNPTAFYLCATRAGRGNTEAFFGQGTRLTVV.

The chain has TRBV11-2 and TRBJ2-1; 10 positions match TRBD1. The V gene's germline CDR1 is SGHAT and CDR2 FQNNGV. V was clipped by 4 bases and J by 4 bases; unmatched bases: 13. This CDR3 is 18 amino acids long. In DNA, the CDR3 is TGTGCCAGCAGCTCAGGGGACAGGGGAGTAAAGAAGTACAATGAGCAGTTCTTC. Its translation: CASSSGDRGVKKYNEQFF.

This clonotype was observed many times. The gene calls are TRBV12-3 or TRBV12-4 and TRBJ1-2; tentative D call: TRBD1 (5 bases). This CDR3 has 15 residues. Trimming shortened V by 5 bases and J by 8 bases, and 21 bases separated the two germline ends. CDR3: CASSPGSMGDPGYTF. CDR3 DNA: TGTGCCAGCAGTCCGGGGTCGATGGGGGATCCAGGCTACACCTTC.